This T cell receptor (beta chain) was captured by sequencing in a study of beta chain features in type 1 diabetes. The CDR3 loop spans 13 amino acids. Germline lookup yields CDR1 SGHVS and CDR2 FQNEAQ. V lost 8 bases and J lost 4; bases outside the gene matches: 3. As every portion of the isolated RNA was reverse transcribed, the sequencing read expressed TCRB transcripts. TCRdb's table, derived via immunoSEQ multiplex PCR, lists solely in-frame clones and lacks some. The table records more than 300,000 clones, roughly 12% of them present only once. To note about this clone: As yet, its antigen is unknown.

Whole-study findings and limits: In the patient group, naive, central memory and Treg TCRB repertoires seemed more alike than in the healthy donor group. Highly expressing activated T cells could be over-counted with a cDNA template.

The authors sorted CD4+ naive, central memory, regulatory and stem cell-like memory cells via CD45RO/CCR7/CD25/CD127/CD95/CD27. The gene calls are TRBV7-8 and TRBJ2-3; 10 bases match TRBD2. Sequencing was carried out using naive CD4+ T cells from blood. This clonotype was sampled from a man younger than 35 in good health. CDR3: CASGTSESDTQYF. CDR3 DNA sequence: TGTGCCAGCGGGACTAGCGAATCAGATACGCAGTATTTT.